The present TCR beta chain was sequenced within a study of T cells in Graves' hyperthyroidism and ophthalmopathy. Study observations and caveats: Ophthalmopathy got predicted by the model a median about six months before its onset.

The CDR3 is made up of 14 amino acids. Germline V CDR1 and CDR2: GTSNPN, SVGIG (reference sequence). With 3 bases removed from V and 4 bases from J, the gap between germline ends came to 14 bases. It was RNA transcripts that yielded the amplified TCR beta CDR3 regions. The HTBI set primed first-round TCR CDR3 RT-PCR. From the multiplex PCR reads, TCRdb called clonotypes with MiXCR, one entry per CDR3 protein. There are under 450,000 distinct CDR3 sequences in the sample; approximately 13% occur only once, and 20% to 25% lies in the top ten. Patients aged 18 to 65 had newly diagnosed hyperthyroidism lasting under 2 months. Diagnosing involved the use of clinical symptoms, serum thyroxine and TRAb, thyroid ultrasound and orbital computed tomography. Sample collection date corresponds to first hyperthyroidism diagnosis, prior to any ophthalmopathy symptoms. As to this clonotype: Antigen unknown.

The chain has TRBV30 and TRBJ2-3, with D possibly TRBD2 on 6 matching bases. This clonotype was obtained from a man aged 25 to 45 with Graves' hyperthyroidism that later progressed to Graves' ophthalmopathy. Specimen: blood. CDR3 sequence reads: CAWSGGVVSDTQYF. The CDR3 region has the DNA TGTGCCTGGAGCGGCGGGGTCGTCTCAGATACGCAGTATTTT.